Following are 3 T cell receptor beta chains from one sample sequenced in a study of OX40 agonist ivuxolimab in advanced cancers. TCRdb's table, derived via immunoSEQ multiplex PCR, lists solely in-frame clones and lacks some. The sample lists tens of thousands of clones; roughly nine tenths were seen once. The material was CD4+ or CD8+ T cells sorted from blood, obtained in a trial of the OX40 agonist ivuxolimab. These receptors were obtained from an adult with an advanced solid tumor such as melanoma, head and neck, liver or kidney cancer.

The sample holds a few counts of this clone. The chain carries TRBV7-9 and TRBJ1-2; the D gene is possibly TRBD1 (5 bases). CDR1 is SEHNR and CDR2 is FQNEAQ in the germline V gene (reference sequence). Trimming removed 1 base at V and 1 base at J, with 16 bases between. There are 17 residues in the CDR3. The CDR3 region is CASSLVGPTKINYGYTF. The CDR3, as DNA: TGTGCCAGCAGCTTAGTGGGGCCGACCAAAATTAACTATGGCTACACCTTC. The full variable domain, in which reference TRBV7-9 and TRBJ1-2 provide the parts outside the CDR3, is DTGVSQNPRHKITKRGQNVTFRCDPISEHNRLYWYRQTLGQGPEFLTYFQNEAQLEKSRLLSDRFSAERPKGSFSTLEIQRTEQGDSAMYLCASSLVGPTKINYGYTFGSGTRLTVV.

This sequence joins TRBV4-1 and TRBJ1-5, with D uncertain. V lost 0 bases, J lost 4 bases, and 19 bases lay in between. From germline, CDR1 is MGHRA and CDR2 YSYEKL. This CDR3 has 18 residues. CDR3 sequence (DNA): TGCGCCAGCAGCCAAGAAGGCGGCCGGCGGACGTTTAATCAGCCCCAGCATTTT. Its protein product is CASSQEGGRRTFNQPQHF.

V gene TRBV7-9 combines with J gene TRBJ2-5; tentative D call: TRBD1 (5 bases). With 5 bases removed from V and 2 bases from J, the gap between germline ends came to 18 bases. This CDR3 is 16 amino acids long. Germline V CDR1 and CDR2: SEHNR, FQNEAQ (reference sequence). The CDR3 spells CASSPSSSGHQETQYF. DNA of the CDR3: TGTGCCAGCAGCCCGAGCTCCTCAGGACATCAAGAGACCCAGTACTTC.